These T cell receptor beta chains were read from a single sample in a study of cytomegalovirus exposure and HLA in healthy donors. The protocol was immunoSEQ multiplex PCR, while the TCRdb copy is restricted to in-frame clones and leaves out a portion. The data show about 180,000 clones, about four fifths seen once. The sequencing input was PBMCs. All receptors derive from a woman aged 25 to 39 in good health and CMV-seronegative. Each CDR3 is given with its conserved first and last residue. Fields, in order: J gene, D gene, clone size, V gene, CDR3 protein, CDR3 DNA. D genes are given only for firm matches. The size of a clone is reported for some rows only, either as once, few or many, or as a class for expanded clones.

>TRBJ1-4|TRBD1|.|TRBV5-1
CASSSFGQGKTEKLFF
TGCGCCAGCAGCTCCTTCGGACAGGGAAAGACTGAAAAACTGTTTTTT
>TRBJ2-7|.|.|TRBV5-1
CASSLPLPGYEQYF
TGCGCCAGCAGCTTGCCGCTTCCCGGCTACGAGCAGTACTTC
>TRBJ2-7|.|.|TRBV7-2
CASSFIEGRSYEQYF
TGTGCCAGCAGCTTTATAGAAGGGAGGTCCTACGAGCAGTACTTC
>TRBJ1-2|.|.|TRBV29-1
CSVEGDGSNYGYTF
TGCAGCGTTGAGGGAGACGGATCTAACTATGGCTACACCTTC
>TRBJ2-1|.|.|TRBV6-1
CASIPGRDEQFF
TGTGCCAGCATCCCCGGTCGCGATGAGCAGTTCTTC
>TRBJ1-1|TRBD1|once|TRBV4-2
CASSRRDRGLGTEAFF
TGTGCCAGCAGCCGCCGGGACAGGGGGTTAGGGACTGAAGCTTTCTTT
>TRBJ1-1|TRBD1|.|TRBV6-5
CASSYSWTGNTEAFF
TGTGCCAGCAGTTACTCCTGGACAGGGAACACTGAAGCTTTCTTT
>TRBJ1-5|TRBD1|.|TRBV29-1
CSVTGVGQPQHF
TGCAGCGTGACAGGGGTAGGTCAGCCCCAGCATTTT
>TRBJ2-5|.|.|TRBV19
CASSGLLETQYF
TGTGCCAGTAGTGGCCTTCTAGAGACCCAGTACTTC
>TRBJ1-5|.|.|TRBV9
CASSSARDQPQHF
TGTGCCAGCAGCTCGGCCAGGGATCAGCCCCAGCATTTT
>TRBJ2-7|.|.|TRBV20-1
CSAKGGYEQYF
TGCAGTGCTAAGGGGGGGTACGAGCAGTACTTC
>TRBJ1-2|.|.|TRBV6-5
CASSYSFSGPHYGYTF
TGTGCCAGCAGTTACTCGTTTAGCGGGCCTCACTATGGCTACACCTTC